The 9 T cell receptor beta chains given below trace back to one sample, sequenced in a study of T cells in Graves' hyperthyroidism and ophthalmopathy. Using RNA transcripts as the source, TCR beta CDR3 regions were amplified. In the first-round RT-PCR of the TCR CDR3, the HTBI primer set was used. TCRdb redid the calling of the multiplex PCR reads with MiXCR, one entry per CDR3 protein. The table has roughly 380,000 distinct CDR3 sequences, 13% seen once. The sequenced material came from blood. These receptor sequences come from a man aged 30 to 45 with Graves' hyperthyroidism that later progressed to Graves' ophthalmopathy.

This clonotype was found many times. The DNA of the CDR3 is TGTGCCAGCAGCTTCAGGGGCCCTAACACCGGGGAGCTGTTTTTT. Encoded protein: CASSFRGPNTGELFF. The J gene is TRBJ2-2, the V gene TRBV11-3; TRBD1 is a possible D gene (6 bases). The CDR3 runs 15 residues. The germline V and J ends were trimmed by 3 bases and 2 bases, with 10 bases remaining between them. CDR1 and CDR2 (germline): SGHNT, YENEEA.

The genes are TRBV30 and TRBJ2-2; D remains unclear. CDR1 is GTSNPN and CDR2 is SVGIG in the germline V gene (reference sequence). This CDR3 region has 12 residues. V was clipped by 1 base and J by 3 bases, with 3 bases between them. CDR3 residues: CAWSADTGELFF. The CDR3 DNA follows: TGTGCCTGGAGTGCCGACACCGGGGAGCTGTTTTTT.

This clonotype was recorded many times. The V call is TRBV7-6, the J call TRBJ2-7; D is uncertain. The V gene lost 1 base and the J gene lost 3 bases, with 10 bases spanning the gap. The CDR3 is 14 residues long. Germline V gives CDR1 SGHVS, CDR2 FNYEAQ. The chain's CDR3 is CASSLGQLNYEQYF. In nucleotides, the CDR3 is TGTGCCAGCAGCTTAGGGCAGCTAAACTACGAGCAGTACTTC.

The chain carries TRBV7-8 and TRBJ1-2; possibly TRBD1 for D (6 bases). This CDR3 has 15 residues. V dropped 1 base and J dropped 6 bases, with 15 bases sitting between them. The V gene's germline CDR1 is SGHVS and CDR2 FQNEAQ. CDR3 region: CASSLVLGGANGYTF. The CDR3 DNA reads as TGTGCCAGCAGCTTAGTCCTTGGGGGGGCTAATGGCTACACCTTC. The full variable domain, in which reference TRBV7-8 and TRBJ1-2 provide the parts outside the CDR3, is GAGVSQSPRYKVAKRGQDVALRCDPISGHVSLFWYQQALGQGPEFLTYFQNEAQLDKSGLPSDRFFAERPEGSVSTLKIQRTQQEDSAVYLCASSLVLGGANGYTFGSGTRLTVV.

This clonotype was found many times. The junction differs from germline at one of its ends, possibly a read error. The chain carries TRBV5-1 and TRBJ1-4; perhaps TRBD1 as D (5 bases). Per the germline V gene, CDR1 is SGHRS and CDR2 is YFSETQ. The CDR3 extends over 15 amino acids. CDR3 coding DNA: TGCGCCAGCAGCTTGGGACAGCCACCTAATGAAAAGCTGTTTTTT. Its protein product is CASSLGQPPNEKLFF.

The chain joins TRBV20-1 to TRBJ2-7; 8 nucleotides line up with TRBD1. This CDR3 contains 14 residues. Trimming at V came to 4 bases and at J to 2 bases, leaving 7 bases not matched to a gene. Germline V lookup: CDR1 DFQATT, CDR2 SNEGSKA (reference sequence). The CDR3 bases are TGCAGTGCTACCAGGACAGGGTTCCCCTACGAGCAGTACTTC. Residues: CSATRTGFPYEQYF.

In this sample, this clonotype turned up many times. V is TRBV4-1 and J is TRBJ2-3; D is perhaps TRBD2 (7 bases). Trimming removed 3 bases from V and 6 bases from J, with 19 bases in between. This CDR3 is built from 16 residues. CDR1 is MGHRA and CDR2 is YSYEKL in the germline V gene. The CDR3 DNA reads TGCGCCAGCAGCCACCCCCGGGGGGCAGGACGGGATACGCAGTATTTT. It encodes CASSHPRGAGRDTQYF.

This clonotype was observed at least ten times. V and J are TRBV12-3 or TRBV12-4 and TRBJ2-7, with 7 bases that match TRBD1. The CDR3 is 15 residues long. V lost 3 bases to trimming and J lost 6 bases; unmatched junction nucleotides: 11. The CDR3 reads CASSFGNRGQGEQYF. CDR3 sequence (DNA): TGTGCCAGCAGTTTCGGGAACAGGGGCCAAGGCGAGCAGTACTTC.

This clonotype was seen ten or more times. The chain couples TRBV7-2 to TRBJ1-1; D uncertain. The CDR3 consists of 14 residues. V was pared by 7 bases and J by 0 bases, with 12 bases between. The V gene's germline CDR1 is SGHTA and CDR2 FQGNSA. The DNA for the CDR3 is TGTGCCAGCACTCTTCCTCGCATGAACACTGAAGCTTTCTTT. Translating it yields CASTLPRMNTEAFF.